This T cell receptor (beta chain) derives from a study of cytomegalovirus exposure and HLA in healthy donors. Study findings and constraints: Cytomegalovirus-associated TCR beta chains were listed, numbering 150 to 200.

The approximately 120-subject validation cohort, separate from the approximately 670-subject first cohort, included the donors. Trimming left V 5 bases short and J 4 bases short, with 16 bases between. The CDR3 spans 15 residues. From germline, CDR1 is MNHEY and CDR2 SMNVEV (reference sequence). Points on this clone: Its cognate antigen is unknown.

Some clones are missing from TCRdb's copy, which holds only in-frame ones; the method was immunoSEQ multiplex PCR. The table includes 110,000 to 150,000 clones, about 83% detected once. The J gene is TRBJ2-3, the V gene TRBV27; D is possibly TRBD1 (6 bases). Sequenced input: PBMCs. This clonotype was sampled from a woman in her twenties or thirties in good health and CMV-seronegative. CDR3: CASSLAGENPDTQYF. The CDR3 nucleotides are TGTGCCAGCAGTCTTGCAGGGGAGAATCCAGATACGCAGTATTTT.